This T cell receptor beta chain was observed in a study of post-analysis software for immune sequencing data. Study in general: The cohort encompassed relapsing-remitting, secondary progressive and progressive-relapsing multiple sclerosis disease courses. Whole-study results and caveats: A significant reduction in normalized Chao1 diversity was observed in multiple sclerosis patients versus controls. Patients used several TRBV segments, including TRBV5-6, TRBV5-1 and TRBV20-1, more often than controls. Pronounced co-clustering by F measure was evident among identically batched samples.

Tagging with unique molecular identifiers was a feature of the TCR beta cDNA libraries. Roughly 500,000 cDNA molecules were obtained from roughly 0.93 to 9.6 million T cells. Via MiXCR, TCRdb re-called the PCR reads, giving one row per CDR3 protein. In the table there are approximately 690,000 distinct CDR3 sequences, roughly three fifths of which are singletons. Turning to this clonotype: Antigen: not known.

The germline CDR1 and CDR2 sequences are MGHRA and YSYEKL. CDR3 size: 14 residues. Sequencing was done on a sample of blood. The sequence derives from a girl aged 2 to 9 with multiple sclerosis. V is TRBV4-1 and J is TRBJ2-4, with D possibly being TRBD1 (5 bases). The J call may be wrong; the DNA end is better matched by TRBJ2-7. This CDR3 is CASSQLGEHYEQYF. DNA for the CDR3: TGCGCCAGCAGCCAACTAGGGGAACACTACGAGCAGTACTTC.